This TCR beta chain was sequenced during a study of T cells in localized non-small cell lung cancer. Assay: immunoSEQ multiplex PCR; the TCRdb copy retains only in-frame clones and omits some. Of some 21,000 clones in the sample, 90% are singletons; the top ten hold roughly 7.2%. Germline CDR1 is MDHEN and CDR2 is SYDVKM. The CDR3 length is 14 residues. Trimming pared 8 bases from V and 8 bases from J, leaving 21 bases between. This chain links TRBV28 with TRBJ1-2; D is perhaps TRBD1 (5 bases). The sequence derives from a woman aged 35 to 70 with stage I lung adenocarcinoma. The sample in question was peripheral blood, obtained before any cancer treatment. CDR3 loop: CASDRDRNFRGYTF. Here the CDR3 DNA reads TGTGCCAGCGATCGCGACAGAAACTTTAGGGGCTACACCTTC.